This T cell receptor beta chain stems from a study of Graves' ophthalmopathy and Graves' hyperthyroidism. Study-wide results and caveats: Most expanded clonotypes in thyroid above 0.001 frequency also showed up in blood. Distinction of ophthalmopathy from stable hyperthyroidism by a 13-signature model reached roughly 87% sensitivity and just under 84% specificity.

Germline CDR1 MNHEY, CDR2 SMNVEV (reference sequence). The CDR3 loop spans 14 amino acids. RNA transcripts yielded amplified TCR beta CDR3 regions. First-round RT-PCR with HTBI primers preceded a second-round multiplex PCR. A single record per CDR3 protein comes from TCRdb applying MiXCR to the multiplex PCR reads. Of around 590,000 distinct CDR3 sequences in the sample, less than 40% were seen once. The authors enrolled newly diagnosed hyperthyroidism patients aged 18 to 65 with under 2 months' duration. In the case of this clonotype: Antigen specificity is unknown. A junction end diverges from the germline sequence, so it may reflect a read error.

Sequencing was carried out using peripheral blood or thyroid tissue (not recorded which). This TCR was sampled from an adult man with Graves' hyperthyroidism. The chain couples TRBV27 to TRBJ2-2; D possibly corresponds to TRBD2 (5 bases). CDR3 DNA: TGTGTCAGCAGTTTATCGCCGGGAACCGGGGAGCTGTTTTTT. Its protein product is CVSSLSPGTGELFF.